This record looks at one T cell receptor (beta chain) sequence and its context. The antigen remains unidentified. The germline gives CDR1 LNHDA, CDR2 SQIVND (reference sequence). The CDR3 sequence is 13 residues long. The V and J ends lost 6 bases and 3 bases, in that order; junction bases with no gene match: 4. Sequencing was performed with immunoSEQ multiplex PCR; in TCRdb, only in-frame clones are kept and a portion is missing. The data hold some 100,000 clones, with 70% to 85% observed a single time. All patients were mismatch repair deficient, assessed by either PCR or immunohistochemistry. These data come from a study of PD-1 blockade in mismatch repair-deficient tumors. Study at large: Patients had approximately 12 mismatch repair-deficient cancer types, all previously treated and progressing. Study findings and constraints: Tumor-resident clones, often undetectable pretreatment in blood, expanded then contracted after pembrolizumab.

J is TRBJ1-1 and V is TRBV19, with TRBD1 identical over 7 bases. The source material was peripheral blood, sampled roughly 35 weeks after starting pembrolizumab. This receptor was taken from an adult with mismatch repair-deficient cancer. CDR3: CASRSQGDTEAFF. CDR3 bases: TGTGCCAGTAGGAGTCAGGGGGACACTGAAGCTTTCTTT.